Given below is one T cell receptor beta chain in context. Antigen unknown. These data belong to a study of CD8 T cells in ankylosing spondylitis. Each TCR beta library was made by quantitative 5'-RACE that incorporated molecular barcodes. TCRdb independently ran MiXCR on the 5' RACE reads; one entry per CDR3 protein. The table includes almost 250,000 distinct CDR3 sequences, roughly a third detected once. The germline V and J ends were trimmed by 5 bases and 7 bases, with 11 bases remaining between them. This CDR3 has 13 residues. Germline V gene sequence: CDR1 KGHDR, CDR2 SFDVKD. General study findings and limits: Several of the motif variants were reported before in synovial fluid and blood from reactive arthritis. Within matched ankylosing spondylitis synovial fluid, disease-linked clones were reportedly significantly enriched.

The chain employs TRBV24-1 and TRBJ2-1; D ambiguous. The sequencing sample was made of blood, either unsorted or a sorted T cell fraction (not recorded which). The sequence was obtained from a male donor with ankylosing spondylitis or in good health (not recorded which). The DNA for the CDR3 is TGTGCCACCAGTGGCCCGCTCTTGAATGAGCAGTTCTTC. It codes for CATSGPLLNEQFF.